This TCR beta chain was documented in a study of T cells in Graves' hyperthyroidism and ophthalmopathy. Study-wide background: Blood was drawn when the patient was first diagnosed and still untreated.

Cells are PBMCs isolated from about 10 ml of fresh blood. On this clonotype: This may stem from a read error, because a much larger clone lies one nucleotide away.

In germline, CDR1 is SGHAT, CDR2 FQNNGV. The CDR3 covers 10 residues. Amplification of TCR beta CDR3 regions used RNA as the template. The HTBI primer set drove a first-round RT-PCR of the TCR CDR3. MiXCR, run by TCRdb on the multiplex PCR reads, gives a single entry per CDR3 protein. The data contain 300,000 to 450,000 distinct CDR3 sequences, about 14% of them singletons. The receptor was derived from an older woman with Graves' hyperthyroidism. J is TRBJ1-2 and V is TRBV11-2; no definite D call. The material sequenced was blood. CDR3 coding DNA: TGTACCAGCAGCTTAACCGGCTACACCTTC. Its translation is CTSSLTGYTF.